A selection of T cell receptor beta chains follows, all from one sample in a study of monozygotic twins with cystic fibrosis. The protocol was immunoSEQ multiplex PCR, while the TCRdb copy is restricted to in-frame clones and leaves out a portion. The sample holds around 29,000 clones, around 81% seen once. The sequencing sample was made of blood. The receptors stem from a girl aged 2 to 10 with cystic fibrosis. Each CDR3 is given with its conserved first and last residue. The order of the fields is V gene, clone size, D gene, J gene, CDR3 protein, CDR3 DNA. The D gene is left open where the match is weak. A row's size may be missing; if present it is once, few, many or a size class.

v_gene: TRBV18
abundance: .
d_gene: .
j_gene: TRBJ1-3
CDR3aa: CASSLDSGNTIYF
CDR3nt: TGTGCCAGCTCCTTGGACAGTGGAAACACCATATATTTT

v_gene: TRBV5-4
abundance: .
d_gene: .
j_gene: TRBJ1-2
CDR3aa: CASSRGPNSDGYTF
CDR3nt: TGTGCCAGCAGCCGTGGACCGAACTCTGATGGCTACACCTTC

v_gene: TRBV5-1
abundance: .
d_gene: TRBD2
j_gene: TRBJ2-5
CDR3aa: CASSLASGIQETQYF
CDR3nt: TGCGCCAGCAGCTTGGCTAGCGGGATTCAAGAGACCCAGTACTTC

v_gene: TRBV28
abundance: .
d_gene: TRBD1
j_gene: TRBJ1-2
CDR3aa: CASSFGTGDYGYTF
CDR3nt: TGTGCCAGCAGTTTTGGAACAGGGGACTATGGCTACACCTTC

v_gene: TRBV19
abundance: .
d_gene: .
j_gene: TRBJ2-5
CDR3aa: CASSIGNQETQYF
CDR3nt: TGTGCCAGTAGTATCGGCAACCAAGAGACCCAGTACTTC

v_gene: TRBV19
abundance: .
d_gene: .
j_gene: TRBJ1-2
CDR3aa: CASSISLGRTVYGYTF
CDR3nt: TGTGCCAGTAGTATTTCGCTCGGTAGGACAGTCTATGGCTACACCTTC

v_gene: TRBV13
abundance: .
d_gene: .
j_gene: TRBJ1-1
CDR3aa: CASSIMNTEAFF
CDR3nt: TGTGCCAGCAGCATCATGAACACTGAAGCTTTCTTT

v_gene: TRBV6-5
abundance: .
d_gene: .
j_gene: TRBJ2-7
CDR3aa: CASRRGNSYEQYF
CDR3nt: TGTGCCAGCAGGAGGGGCAACTCCTACGAGCAGTACTTC

v_gene: TRBV2
abundance: .
d_gene: TRBD1
j_gene: TRBJ1-5
CDR3aa: CASGGTGSNQPQHF
CDR3nt: TGTGCCAGCGGGGGGACAGGGAGCAATCAGCCCCAGCATTTT

v_gene: TRBV7-8
abundance: .
d_gene: .
j_gene: TRBJ2-7
CDR3aa: CASSPAATYEQYF
CDR3nt: TGTGCCAGCAGCCCAGCGGCTACCTACGAGCAGTACTTC

v_gene: TRBV28
abundance: .
d_gene: .
j_gene: TRBJ2-5
CDR3aa: CASSYPTWEAQHQETQYF
CDR3nt: TGTGCCAGCAGTTATCCCACGTGGGAGGCCCAACACCAAGAGACCCAGTACTTC

v_gene: TRBV10-3
abundance: .
d_gene: .
j_gene: TRBJ2-7
CDR3aa: CAISESSYEQYF
CDR3nt: TGTGCCATCAGTGAGTCTAGTTACGAGCAGTACTTC

v_gene: TRBV7-6
abundance: .
d_gene: TRBD2
j_gene: TRBJ2-6
CDR3aa: CASSLGLAGAGANVLTF
CDR3nt: TGTGCCAGCTCTCTCGGACTAGCGGGAGCTGGGGCCAACGTCCTGACTTTC

v_gene: TRBV30
abundance: .
d_gene: .
j_gene: TRBJ2-3
CDR3aa: CAWKGSSTDTQYF
CDR3nt: TGTGCCTGGAAAGGCAGCAGCACAGATACGCAGTATTTT

v_gene: TRBV7-8
abundance: .
d_gene: TRBD1
j_gene: TRBJ1-2
CDR3aa: CASSPDREDGYTF
CDR3nt: TGTGCCAGCAGCCCGGACAGGGAGGATGGCTACACCTTC

v_gene: TRBV9
abundance: .
d_gene: TRBD1
j_gene: TRBJ1-4
CDR3aa: CASSAGTANEKLFF
CDR3nt: TGTGCCAGCAGCGCTGGGACAGCTAATGAAAAACTGTTTTTT

v_gene: TRBV19
abundance: .
d_gene: TRBD1
j_gene: TRBJ1-4
CDR3aa: CASSMGNRGTNEKLFF
CDR3nt: TGTGCCAGTAGTATGGGAAACAGGGGAACTAATGAAAAACTGTTTTTT

v_gene: TRBV18
abundance: .
d_gene: .
j_gene: TRBJ2-5
CDR3aa: CASSSLVQVTRETQYF
CDR3nt: TGTGCCAGCTCCTCCCTGGTACAGGTAACTCGTGAGACCCAGTACTTC

v_gene: TRBV5-1
abundance: .
d_gene: TRBD1
j_gene: TRBJ1-2
CDR3aa: CASSLSPGHPRGKPSNYGYTF
CDR3nt: TGCGCCAGCAGCTTGTCACCGGGGCACCCCAGGGGGAAGCCTTCTAACTATGGCTACACCTTC

v_gene: TRBV5-1
abundance: few
d_gene: .
j_gene: TRBJ1-1
CDR3aa: CASSLGHMNTEAFF
CDR3nt: TGCGCCAGCAGCTTGGGACATATGAACACTGAAGCTTTCTTT

v_gene: TRBV29-1
abundance: .
d_gene: .
j_gene: TRBJ1-2
CDR3aa: CSVEGGRYGYTF
CDR3nt: TGCAGCGTTGAAGGGGGCAGATATGGCTACACCTTC

v_gene: TRBV4-1
abundance: once
d_gene: .
j_gene: TRBJ2-7
CDR3aa: CASSRGTRETYEQYF
CDR3nt: TGCGCCAGCAGCCGGGGGACTCGCGAGACCTACGAGCAGTACTTC

v_gene: TRBV7-2
abundance: once
d_gene: .
j_gene: TRBJ2-5
CDR3aa: CASSLALSEGGTQYF
CDR3nt: TGTGCCAGCAGCTTAGCGCTTAGCGAGGGGGGGACCCAGTACTTC

v_gene: TRBV5-6
abundance: .
d_gene: .
j_gene: TRBJ1-2
CDR3aa: CASSPVGGYGYTF
CDR3nt: TGTGCCAGCAGCCCCGTTGGGGGTTATGGCTACACCTTC

v_gene: TRBV20-1
abundance: once
d_gene: TRBD1
j_gene: TRBJ1-2
CDR3aa: CSASERTGTF
CDR3nt: TGCAGTGCTAGTGAGAGGACAGGAACCTTC

v_gene: TRBV27
abundance: .
d_gene: .
j_gene: TRBJ1-2
CDR3aa: CASSPVSNYGYTF
CDR3nt: TGTGCCAGCAGTCCCGTTTCTAACTATGGCTACACCTTC

v_gene: TRBV7-6
abundance: few
d_gene: TRBD1
j_gene: TRBJ1-2
CDR3aa: CASSSGQGSYGYTF
CDR3nt: TGTGCCAGCAGCTCGGGACAGGGGTCCTATGGCTACACCTTC

v_gene: TRBV19
abundance: once
d_gene: TRBD2
j_gene: TRBJ2-2
CDR3aa: CASRPLWGTSGGNTGELFF
CDR3nt: TGTGCCAGTAGGCCTCTCTGGGGAACTAGCGGAGGGAACACCGGGGAGCTGTTTTTT

v_gene: TRBV19
abundance: .
d_gene: TRBD2
j_gene: TRBJ2-1
CDR3aa: CATSAGAVYNEQFF
CDR3nt: TGTGCCACCTCAGCGGGAGCGGTCTACAATGAGCAGTTCTTC

v_gene: TRBV13
abundance: .
d_gene: .
j_gene: TRBJ1-4
CDR3aa: CASSLAGEKLFF
CDR3nt: TGTGCCAGCAGCTTAGCAGGTGAAAAACTGTTTTTT

v_gene: TRBV11-1
abundance: .
d_gene: .
j_gene: TRBJ2-7
CDR3aa: CASSSRLTYEQYF
CDR3nt: TGTGCCAGCAGCTCTAGATTGACCTACGAGCAGTACTTC

v_gene: TRBV2
abundance: .
d_gene: .
j_gene: TRBJ1-5
CDR3aa: CASSEIFSGYQPQHF
CDR3nt: TGTGCCAGCAGTGAAATCTTTTCGGGTTATCAGCCCCAGCATTTT

v_gene: TRBV6-1
abundance: once
d_gene: TRBD2
j_gene: TRBJ2-7
CDR3aa: CASSESSSGAYEQYF
CDR3nt: TGTGCCAGCAGTGAAAGTTCTAGCGGGGCCTACGAGCAGTACTTC

v_gene: TRBV19
abundance: .
d_gene: .
j_gene: TRBJ2-1
CDR3aa: CASTATEANEQFF
CDR3nt: TGTGCCAGTACCGCGACAGAAGCAAATGAGCAGTTCTTC

v_gene: TRBV6-6
abundance: few
d_gene: .
j_gene: TRBJ1-2
CDR3aa: CASTSEIADYTF
CDR3nt: TGTGCCAGCACCTCTGAGATCGCGGATTACACCTTC

v_gene: TRBV2
abundance: .
d_gene: .
j_gene: TRBJ1-1
CDR3aa: CASNIRTLNTEAFF
CDR3nt: TGTGCCAGCAATATACGGACATTGAACACTGAAGCTTTCTTT

v_gene: TRBV6-4
abundance: .
d_gene: TRBD2
j_gene: TRBJ2-1
CDR3aa: CASSDSGLAGAEQFF
CDR3nt: TGTGCCAGCAGTGACTCGGGACTAGCGGGGGCTGAGCAGTTCTTC

v_gene: TRBV28
abundance: .
d_gene: TRBD1
j_gene: TRBJ2-7
CDR3aa: CASSNRDRSYEQYF
CDR3nt: TGTGCCAGCAGCAACCGGGACAGATCCTACGAGCAGTACTTC

v_gene: TRBV5-6
abundance: .
d_gene: .
j_gene: TRBJ2-7
CDR3aa: CASSNAYEQYF
CDR3nt: TGTGCCAGCAGCAACGCCTACGAGCAGTACTTC

v_gene: TRBV10-3
abundance: .
d_gene: TRBD1
j_gene: TRBJ1-3
CDR3aa: CAISEPEGAKAGNTIYF
CDR3nt: TGTGCCATCAGTGAGCCGGAGGGGGCGAAGGCTGGAAACACCATATATTTT

v_gene: TRBV9
abundance: .
d_gene: TRBD1
j_gene: TRBJ2-5
CDR3aa: CASSARDRGSVAAQETQYF
CDR3nt: TGTGCCAGCAGCGCCCGGGACAGGGGGTCAGTAGCGGCACAAGAGACCCAGTACTTC

v_gene: TRBV6-1
abundance: .
d_gene: .
j_gene: TRBJ1-1
CDR3aa: CASSEALGQNTEAFF
CDR3nt: TGTGCCAGCAGTGAAGCGCTGGGACAGAACACTGAAGCTTTCTTT

v_gene: TRBV4-2
abundance: .
d_gene: .
j_gene: TRBJ2-2
CDR3aa: CASSHGDPNTGELFF
CDR3nt: TGTGCCAGCAGCCATGGGGACCCGAACACCGGGGAGCTGTTTTTT

v_gene: TRBV7-8
abundance: .
d_gene: .
j_gene: TRBJ2-7
CDR3aa: CASSFPGDPYEQYF
CDR3nt: TGTGCCAGCAGCTTCCCTGGGGATCCCTACGAGCAGTACTTC

v_gene: TRBV14
abundance: .
d_gene: .
j_gene: TRBJ1-2
CDR3aa: CASSQDEGRNGGYTF
CDR3nt: TGTGCCAGCAGCCAAGATGAAGGGAGAAATGGGGGCTACACCTTC

v_gene: TRBV5-1
abundance: once
d_gene: .
j_gene: TRBJ2-7
CDR3aa: CASSESSYEQYF
CDR3nt: TGCGCCAGCAGCGAGAGCTCCTACGAGCAGTACTTC

v_gene: TRBV28
abundance: few
d_gene: .
j_gene: TRBJ1-6
CDR3aa: CASSLRDWNSPLHF
CDR3nt: TGTGCCAGCAGTCTTCGGGATTGGAATTCACCCCTCCACTTT

v_gene: TRBV7-8
abundance: once
d_gene: TRBD2
j_gene: TRBJ2-3
CDR3aa: CASSLARFGRATDTQYF
CDR3nt: TGTGCCAGCAGCTTAGCGCGCTTCGGGAGGGCGACAGATACGCAGTATTTT

v_gene: TRBV25-1
abundance: .
d_gene: .
j_gene: TRBJ1-4
CDR3aa: CASSVIGATNEKLFF
CDR3nt: TGTGCCAGCAGTGTGATCGGAGCAACTAATGAAAAACTGTTTTTT

v_gene: TRBV5-4
abundance: .
d_gene: TRBD2
j_gene: TRBJ2-3
CDR3aa: CASSLTSGSTDTQYF
CDR3nt: TGTGCCAGCAGCTTGACTAGCGGGAGCACAGATACGCAGTATTTT

v_gene: TRBV5-1
abundance: .
d_gene: TRBD1
j_gene: TRBJ2-5
CDR3aa: CASSSGTAQETQYF
CDR3nt: TGCGCCAGCAGCTCCGGGACAGCACAAGAGACCCAGTACTTC